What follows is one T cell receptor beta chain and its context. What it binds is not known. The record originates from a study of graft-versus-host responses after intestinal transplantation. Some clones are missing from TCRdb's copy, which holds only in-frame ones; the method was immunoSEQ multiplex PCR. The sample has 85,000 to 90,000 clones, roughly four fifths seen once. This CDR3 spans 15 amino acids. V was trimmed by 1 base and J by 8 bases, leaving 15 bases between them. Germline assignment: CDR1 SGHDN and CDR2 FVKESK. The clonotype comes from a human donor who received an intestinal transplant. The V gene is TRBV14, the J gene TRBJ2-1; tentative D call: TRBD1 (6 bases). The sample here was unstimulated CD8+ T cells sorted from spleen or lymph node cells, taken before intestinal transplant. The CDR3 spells CASSQGQVGVDEQFF. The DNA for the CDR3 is TGTGCCAGCAGCCAAGGACAGGTCGGGGTCGATGAGCAGTTCTTC.